Listed below are T cell receptor beta chains from one sample, sequenced in a study of cytomegalovirus exposure and HLA in healthy donors. Sequencing was performed with immunoSEQ multiplex PCR; in TCRdb, only in-frame clones are kept and a portion is missing. The sample carries fewer than 75,000 clones, roughly 84% recorded once. Material: PBMCs. The origin of the receptors is a young man in good health and CMV-seronegative. The CDR3 runs from the conserved cysteine through the conserved F or W. A D gene is named only where the DNA matches it firmly.

V	D	length	CDR3
TRBV5-1	-	14	CASSSGLSTDTQYF
TRBV28	-	10	CASTGTEAFF
TRBV19	TRBD1	17	CASSIGPRDRVNEKLFF
TRBV4-3	TRBD2	17	CASSQGTSGSARDTQYF
TRBV11-2	-	14	CASSSMGGKETQYF
TRBV5-4	TRBD2	15	CASSPGLAGGRTQYF
TRBV5-1	-	14	CASSSSGFSTEAFF
TRBV5-6	-	14	CASRNWATSYEQYF
TRBV7-9	TRBD1	15	CASSFVVGGPEKLFF
TRBV30	TRBD1	13	CAWSAGGRQPQHF
TRBV7-2	-	14	CASHIGGALTEAFF
TRBV18	TRBD2	19	CASSPPPSGRGASTDTQYF
TRBV5-1	-	15	CASRMTGVSYNEQFF
TRBV29-1	TRBD2	15	CSAGTSGAGGETQYF
TRBV6-1	-	15	CASSSQASAGVEQYF
TRBV7-3	TRBD2	15	CASSLTGGGVNEQFF
TRBV9	-	16	CASSAGQGVANYGYTF
TRBV30	-	12	CARSGRVGTQYF
TRBV7-2	TRBD1	14	CASSADRAGETQYF
TRBV5-5	TRBD1	15	CASSSQGALAYEQYF
TRBV4-1	TRBD1	15	CASSQGQGGGTEAFF
TRBV7-9	TRBD2	15	CASSLFLAGNYEQYF
TRBV7-9	TRBD1	14	CASSHWTGTDEQYF
TRBV5-1	-	13	CASSLWTGYEQYF
TRBV4-3	TRBD1	15	CASSQVRTGASPLHF
TRBV28	-	14	CASSLLRDSSGYTF
TRBV2	TRBD2	16	CASSEVPASGGETQYF
TRBV7-2	TRBD2	16	CASSPVAGGPIDTQYF
TRBV5-6	-	16	CASSLSPPRTNEKLFF
TRBV5-1	-	15	CASSLGQGNTGELFF